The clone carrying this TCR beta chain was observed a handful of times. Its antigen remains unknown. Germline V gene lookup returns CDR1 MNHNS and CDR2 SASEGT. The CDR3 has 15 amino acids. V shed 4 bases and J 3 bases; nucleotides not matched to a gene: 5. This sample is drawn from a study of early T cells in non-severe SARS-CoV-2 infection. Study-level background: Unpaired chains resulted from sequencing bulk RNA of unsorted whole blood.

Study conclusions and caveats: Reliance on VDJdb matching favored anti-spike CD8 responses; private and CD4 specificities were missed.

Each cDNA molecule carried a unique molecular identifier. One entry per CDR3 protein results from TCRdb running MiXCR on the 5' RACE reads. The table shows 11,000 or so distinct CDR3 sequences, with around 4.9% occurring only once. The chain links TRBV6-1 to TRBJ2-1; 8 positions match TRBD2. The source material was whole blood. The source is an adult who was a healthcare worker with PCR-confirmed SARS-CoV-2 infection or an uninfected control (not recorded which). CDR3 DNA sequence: TGTGCCAGCAGTGGGGCGAGCGGGGGCTACAATGAGCAGTTCTTC. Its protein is CASSGASGGYNEQFF.